This passage covers 6 T cell receptor beta chains from one sample sequenced in a study of shared clonotypes between healthy human individuals. Sequenced by immunoSEQ multiplex PCR; TCRdb stores in-frame clones only, minus some. The top ten hold under 0.06% of the sample, which has roughly 530,000 clones, less than 96% seen once. The specimen was naive CD4+ T cells sorted from blood. Indicated subset: CD45RA+ positively selected. The receptors were gathered from a woman aged 25 to 39 in good health.

The chain is built from TRBV9 and TRBJ2-5; 9 positions match TRBD2. Trimming removed 0 bases from V and 6 bases from J; junction bases left unmatched: 6. Germline V gene sequence: CDR1 SGDLS, CDR2 YYNGEE. CDR3 length: 15 residues. The CDR3 sequence is CASSVDGGRVQTQYF. CDR3 sequence (DNA): TGTGCCAGCAGCGTAGATGGCGGGAGGGTACAGACCCAGTACTTC. The complete variable domain, with remaining parts taken from reference TRBV9 and TRBJ2-5, reads DSGVTQTPKHLITATGQRVTLRCSPRSGDLSVYWYQQSLDQGLQFLIQYYNGEERAKGNILERFSAQQFPDLHSELNLSSLELGDSALYFCASSVDGGRVQTQYFGPGTRLLVL.

The chain carries TRBV2 and TRBJ2-7, with D perhaps assigned TRBD1 or TRBD2 (5 bases each). This CDR3 has 14 residues. Germline V gives CDR1 SNHLY, CDR2 FYNNEI. Trimming removed 3 bases from V and 3 bases from J, with 12 bases in between. CDR3 DNA sequence: TGTGCCAGCAGTGAGCTTTATGGGGGCTACGAGCAGTACTTC. It codes for CASSELYGGYEQYF.

The J gene is TRBJ1-2, the V gene TRBV18; no firm D call. Germline lookup yields CDR1 KGHSH and CDR2 LQKENI. V was trimmed by 0 bases and J by 6 bases, leaving 5 bases between them. This CDR3 has 12 residues. The chain's CDR3 is CASSPPSHGYTF. CDR3 coding DNA: TGTGCCAGCTCACCACCGAGCCATGGCTACACCTTC. The variable domain in full, with the rest retrieved from reference TRBV18 and TRBJ1-2, is NAGVMQNPRHLVRRRGQEARLRCSPMKGHSHVYWYRQLPEEGLKFMVYLQKENIIDESGMPKERFSAEFPKEGPSILRIQQVVRGDSAAYFCASSPPSHGYTFGSGTRLTVV.

The CDR3 DNA is TGTGCCAGCAGGGCTCCCGCAGGGGCCTCTTACGAGCAGTACTTC. Its protein product is CASRAPAGASYEQYF. The chain recombines TRBV6-1 with TRBJ2-7; possible D gene TRBD1, 6 bases. From germline, CDR1 is MNHNS and CDR2 SASEGT. The CDR3 is made up of 15 amino acids. V was cut by 6 bases and J by 4 bases, with 19 bases left in between.

The genes are TRBV5-1 and TRBJ2-5; D is perhaps TRBD2 (6 bases). Trimming pared 2 bases from V and 4 bases from J, leaving 12 bases between. Germline V gives CDR1 SGHRS, CDR2 YFSETQ. CDR3 length: 14 residues. CDR3 loop: CASSLGGSRETQYF. CDR3 sequence (DNA): TGCGCCAGCAGCTTAGGAGGGAGTCGAGAGACCCAGTACTTC.

The chain couples TRBV4-2 to TRBJ2-1, with TRBD2 as a possible D gene (6 bases). CDR3 size: 17 residues. Germline CDR1 reads LGHNA; CDR2 reads YNFKEQ. Trimming removed 3 bases from V and 6 bases from J, with 21 bases in between. CDR3 protein: CASSHQGGQGGFNEQFF. CDR3 bases: TGTGCCAGCAGCCACCAAGGAGGGCAGGGAGGTTTCAATGAGCAGTTCTTC.